A selection of T cell receptor beta chains follows, all from one sample in a study of blood T cell repertoires in COVID-19. Assay used: immunoSEQ multiplex PCR; TCRdb lists only in-frame clones, some missing. Counted here are 100,000 to 150,000 clones, roughly 80% occurring once; the ten biggest clones make up roughly 5%. The source material was peripheral blood. The origin of the receptors is a man in his fifties or sixties with acute or convalescent COVID-19. CDR3s include the opening cysteine and the closing phenylalanine or tryptophan. Each record gives: CDR3 DNA, CDR3 protein, V gene, D gene, J gene, clone size. A D gene is named only where the DNA matches it firmly. Only some rows state a clone size, as once, few, many or a class for expanded clones.

CDR3 DNA: TGTGCCAGCAGTGAGGCGGGGGGCACAGATACGCAGTATTTT
CDR3 protein: CASSEAGGTDTQYF
V gene: TRBV6-4
D gene: TRBD2
J gene: TRBJ2-3
clone size: NA

CDR3 DNA: TGCGCCAGCAGCCCAAGACTAGCGGGAGAGGATGAGCAGTTCTTC
CDR3 protein: CASSPRLAGEDEQFF
V gene: TRBV5-1
D gene: TRBD2
J gene: TRBJ2-1
clone size: NA

CDR3 DNA: TGCGCCAGCAGCCAAGAAAGAGACACTGAAGCTTTCTTT
CDR3 protein: CASSQERDTEAFF
V gene: TRBV4-1
D gene: NA
J gene: TRBJ1-1
clone size: NA

CDR3 DNA: TGTGCCAGTACTCGGACTAGCGGGACTTACAATGAGCAGTTCTTC
CDR3 protein: CASTRTSGTYNEQFF
V gene: TRBV19
D gene: TRBD2
J gene: TRBJ2-1
clone size: NA

CDR3 DNA: TGTGCCAGCTCGCCCGACATTCGGGGGTACAGCTATGGCTACACCTTC
CDR3 protein: CASSPDIRGYSYGYTF
V gene: TRBV6-4
D gene: NA
J gene: TRBJ1-2
clone size: few

CDR3 DNA: TGTGCCAGCAGTTTAGAGACTAGAGTAACTTTCGGGGAGCAGTTCTTC
CDR3 protein: CASSLETRVTFGEQFF
V gene: TRBV27
D gene: NA
J gene: TRBJ2-1
clone size: NA

CDR3 DNA: TGTGCCAGCAGTCCTACGGATGCGGGGTACGAGCAGTACTTC
CDR3 protein: CASSPTDAGYEQYF
V gene: TRBV6-5
D gene: NA
J gene: TRBJ2-7
clone size: NA

CDR3 DNA: TGTGCCAGCAGCCCCAGCGGGAGTTTCGGGGCCTACAATGAGCAGTTCTTC
CDR3 protein: CASSPSGSFGAYNEQFF
V gene: TRBV3-1/TRBV3-2
D gene: TRBD2
J gene: TRBJ2-1
clone size: NA

CDR3 DNA: TGCGCCAGCAGTCAATCGGAGGCCCCACGGGTTGGACAGGAGAACACTGAAGCTTTCTTT
CDR3 protein: CASSQSEAPRVGQENTEAFF
V gene: TRBV23-1
D gene: TRBD1
J gene: TRBJ1-1
clone size: NA

CDR3 DNA: TGTGCCAGCTTACGACAGGGGATCTACACCTTC
CDR3 protein: CASLRQGIYTF
V gene: TRBV19
D gene: TRBD1
J gene: TRBJ1-2
clone size: NA

CDR3 DNA: TGTGCCAGCAGTGGAACAGGATCCTACGAGCAGTACTTC
CDR3 protein: CASSGTGSYEQYF
V gene: TRBV9
D gene: NA
J gene: TRBJ2-7
clone size: NA

CDR3 DNA: TGTGCCAGCAACGGTGCTAGCGGGAGGACCACAGATACGCAGTATTTT
CDR3 protein: CASNGASGRTTDTQYF
V gene: TRBV27
D gene: TRBD2
J gene: TRBJ2-3
clone size: once

CDR3 DNA: TGTGCCTGGAGAGCCCCGCCGTCCTACGAGCAGTACTTC
CDR3 protein: CAWRAPPSYEQYF
V gene: TRBV30
D gene: NA
J gene: TRBJ2-7
clone size: NA

CDR3 DNA: TGTGCCAGCAGCTTAGCCTCGGCGACTGATGAGCAGTTCTTC
CDR3 protein: CASSLASATDEQFF
V gene: TRBV7-6
D gene: NA
J gene: TRBJ2-1
clone size: NA

CDR3 DNA: TGTGCCAGCAGTGAACAGGGTGATGGCTACACCTTC
CDR3 protein: CASSEQGDGYTF
V gene: TRBV6-1
D gene: NA
J gene: TRBJ1-2
clone size: NA

CDR3 DNA: TGTGCCAGTAGTATTTCGGCGGGAGGGTCCGCGGACATTCAGTACTTC
CDR3 protein: CASSISAGGSADIQYF
V gene: TRBV19
D gene: TRBD2
J gene: TRBJ2-4
clone size: few

CDR3 DNA: TGTGCCAGCAGCCCCCGGTTTGGTGGCGAGCAGTACTTC
CDR3 protein: CASSPRFGGEQYF
V gene: TRBV7-2
D gene: NA
J gene: TRBJ2-7
clone size: NA

CDR3 DNA: TGTGCCAGCAGTTGGAGACAGGGAGGTTCGGACGAGCAGTACTTC
CDR3 protein: CASSWRQGGSDEQYF
V gene: TRBV6-5
D gene: NA
J gene: TRBJ2-7
clone size: NA

CDR3 DNA: TGTGCCTGGACTACGACAGGGGGAAGTCAGCCCCAGCATTTT
CDR3 protein: CAWTTTGGSQPQHF
V gene: TRBV30
D gene: TRBD1
J gene: TRBJ1-5
clone size: few

CDR3 DNA: TGTGCCATGGGGGCCGGGACAGACGAGCAGTACTTC
CDR3 protein: CAMGAGTDEQYF
V gene: TRBV10-3
D gene: TRBD1
J gene: TRBJ2-7
clone size: NA

CDR3 DNA: TGCGCCAGCAGCTTACAGGGGCTCACTGAAGCTTTCTTT
CDR3 protein: CASSLQGLTEAFF
V gene: TRBV5-1
D gene: TRBD1
J gene: TRBJ1-1
clone size: NA

CDR3 DNA: TGTGCCAGCAGTACCCAGGGCGGGAATTCGGATACGCAGTATTTT
CDR3 protein: CASSTQGGNSDTQYF
V gene: TRBV6-5
D gene: NA
J gene: TRBJ2-3
clone size: NA

CDR3 DNA: TGTGCCAGCAGCCAAGGGGCTCAGCCCCAGCATTTT
CDR3 protein: CASSQGAQPQHF
V gene: TRBV3-1/TRBV3-2
D gene: NA
J gene: TRBJ1-5
clone size: NA

CDR3 DNA: TGTGCCAGCAGCTTAGTACAGGGGGCCTATGGCTACACCTTC
CDR3 protein: CASSLVQGAYGYTF
V gene: TRBV7-9
D gene: TRBD1
J gene: TRBJ1-2
clone size: NA

CDR3 DNA: TGTGCCAGCAGCTTCAGCGGGATGAACAGCGGGGAGCTGTTTTTT
CDR3 protein: CASSFSGMNSGELFF
V gene: TRBV7-3
D gene: TRBD2
J gene: TRBJ2-2
clone size: once

CDR3 DNA: TGTGCCAGCAGTGACGTAAACCGACAGGTTCAGCCCCAGCATTTT
CDR3 protein: CASSDVNRQVQPQHF
V gene: TRBV2
D gene: NA
J gene: TRBJ1-5
clone size: NA

CDR3 DNA: TGTGCCAGCTCACCACTAGGACAGATGAACACTGAAGCTTTCTTT
CDR3 protein: CASSPLGQMNTEAFF
V gene: TRBV18
D gene: NA
J gene: TRBJ1-1
clone size: once

CDR3 DNA: TGTGCCATCAGACCCTCGCAGGGGTCAATGAACACTGAAGCTTTCTTT
CDR3 protein: CAIRPSQGSMNTEAFF
V gene: TRBV10-3
D gene: NA
J gene: TRBJ1-1
clone size: NA

CDR3 DNA: TGTGCCAGCACCCTTGGGACAGGGCGAGGCGAGCAGTACTTC
CDR3 protein: CASTLGTGRGEQYF
V gene: TRBV7-9
D gene: TRBD1
J gene: TRBJ2-7
clone size: NA

CDR3 DNA: TGTGCCAGCAGTGAAGGCCGAGTCTATGGCTACACCTTC
CDR3 protein: CASSEGRVYGYTF
V gene: TRBV6-1
D gene: NA
J gene: TRBJ1-2
clone size: NA

CDR3 DNA: TGCGCCAGCAGCCCCAGGGGGCAAGCTAATGAAAAACTGTTTTTT
CDR3 protein: CASSPRGQANEKLFF
V gene: TRBV5-1
D gene: TRBD1
J gene: TRBJ1-4
clone size: NA

CDR3 DNA: TGTGCCAGTAGTATAGGACAGGACTACGAGCAGTACTTC
CDR3 protein: CASSIGQDYEQYF
V gene: TRBV19
D gene: NA
J gene: TRBJ2-7
clone size: NA

CDR3 DNA: TGTGCCAGCAGCCAAGAATGGAGGGGAAGCTCCTACAATGAGCAGTTCTTC
CDR3 protein: CASSQEWRGSSYNEQFF
V gene: TRBV14
D gene: NA
J gene: TRBJ2-1
clone size: few

CDR3 DNA: TGTGCCAGCAGTCCCCCTGGGACACTCTCTGGGGCCAACGTCCTGACTTTC
CDR3 protein: CASSPPGTLSGANVLTF
V gene: TRBV7-9
D gene: NA
J gene: TRBJ2-6
clone size: NA

CDR3 DNA: TGCGCCAGCAGCCCGGACACCTATGGCTACACCTTC
CDR3 protein: CASSPDTYGYTF
V gene: TRBV5-1
D gene: NA
J gene: TRBJ1-2
clone size: once

CDR3 DNA: TGTGCCAGCAGGGCGACAGGGGGTACAATCAAGCCCCAGCATTTT
CDR3 protein: CASRATGGTIKPQHF
V gene: TRBV6-5
D gene: TRBD1
J gene: TRBJ1-5
clone size: NA

CDR3 DNA: TGTGCCAGCAGTTACTCATCGCTGAAGTGGGGCCTCTCTGGGGCCAACGTCCTGACTTTC
CDR3 protein: CASSYSSLKWGLSGANVLTF
V gene: TRBV6-2/TRBV6-3
D gene: NA
J gene: TRBJ2-6
clone size: few

CDR3 DNA: TGTGCCAGCAGTTATAATATCCCCCATGAGCAGTTCTTC
CDR3 protein: CASSYNIPHEQFF
V gene: TRBV12-3/TRBV12-4
D gene: NA
J gene: TRBJ2-1
clone size: NA

CDR3 DNA: TGCAGCTTAGGGGGGGCAGATACGCAGTATTTT
CDR3 protein: CSLGGADTQYF
V gene: TRBV29-1
D gene: NA
J gene: TRBJ2-3
clone size: NA

CDR3 DNA: TGTGCCAGCAGTTTACCCGGGGGGGAAAGCACAGATACGCAGTATTTT
CDR3 protein: CASSLPGGESTDTQYF
V gene: TRBV28
D gene: TRBD2
J gene: TRBJ2-3
clone size: NA

CDR3 DNA: TGTGCCAGCAGCGCGGGGGCGGGCACCGGGGAGCTGTTTTTT
CDR3 protein: CASSAGAGTGELFF
V gene: TRBV5-6
D gene: NA
J gene: TRBJ2-2
clone size: NA

CDR3 DNA: TGTGCCAGCAGCTTGGTGGGGGAGGCCGGGGAGCTGTTTTTT
CDR3 protein: CASSLVGEAGELFF
V gene: TRBV5-4
D gene: NA
J gene: TRBJ2-2
clone size: many

CDR3 DNA: TGTGCCAGCAGCTTAGTGGCAGGGGGCGCCGGTGGCTACACCTTC
CDR3 protein: CASSLVAGGAGGYTF
V gene: TRBV11-2
D gene: TRBD1
J gene: TRBJ1-2
clone size: NA

CDR3 DNA: TGCGCCAGCAGACCGGGACTAGCGGAAGAGACCCAGTACTTC
CDR3 protein: CASRPGLAEETQYF
V gene: TRBV5-1
D gene: TRBD2
J gene: TRBJ2-5
clone size: NA

CDR3 DNA: TGTGCCAGTAGTAGGGGTAGCGGGGCGCAAGAGACCCAGTACTTC
CDR3 protein: CASSRGSGAQETQYF
V gene: TRBV19
D gene: TRBD2
J gene: TRBJ2-5
clone size: NA

CDR3 DNA: TGTGCCAGCAGTTTACAGGGCGATGGCTACACCTTC
CDR3 protein: CASSLQGDGYTF
V gene: TRBV12-3/TRBV12-4
D gene: NA
J gene: TRBJ1-2
clone size: NA

CDR3 DNA: TGTGCCAGCAGCTTAGTTATCGGGGGAACCTACAATGAGCAGTTCTTC
CDR3 protein: CASSLVIGGTYNEQFF
V gene: TRBV7-2
D gene: NA
J gene: TRBJ2-1
clone size: NA

CDR3 DNA: TGTGCCAGCAGCCAAACCGGGACTAGCCGAAGCACAGATACGCAGTATTTT
CDR3 protein: CASSQTGTSRSTDTQYF
V gene: TRBV4-2
D gene: TRBD2
J gene: TRBJ2-3
clone size: NA

CDR3 DNA: TGTGCCACCAGCAGGGGGGGATCGGACAGGGAGGGCTACACCTTC
CDR3 protein: CATSRGGSDREGYTF
V gene: TRBV15
D gene: TRBD1
J gene: TRBJ1-2
clone size: NA